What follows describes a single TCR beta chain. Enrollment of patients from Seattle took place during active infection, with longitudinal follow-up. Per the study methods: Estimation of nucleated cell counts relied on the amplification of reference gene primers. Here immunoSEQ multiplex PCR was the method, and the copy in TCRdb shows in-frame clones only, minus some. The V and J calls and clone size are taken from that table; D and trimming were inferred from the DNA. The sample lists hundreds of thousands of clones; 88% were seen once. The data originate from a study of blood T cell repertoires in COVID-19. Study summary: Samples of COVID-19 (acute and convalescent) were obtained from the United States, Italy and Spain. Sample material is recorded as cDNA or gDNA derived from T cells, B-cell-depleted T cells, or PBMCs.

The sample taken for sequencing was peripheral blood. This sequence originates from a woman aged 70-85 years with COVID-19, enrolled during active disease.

CDR3 region: CASSMAGDSYEQYF. The CDR3 DNA sequence: TGTGCCAGTAGTATGGCGGGGGACTCCTACGAGCAGTACTTC. The chain has TRBV19 and TRBJ2-7; TRBD2 aligns across 7 bases. The trim removed 3 bases at V and 0 bases at J, leaving 2 bases unmatched. The CDR3 totals 14 residues. Germline V gene data show CDR1 as LNHDA and CDR2 as SQIVND (reference sequence).